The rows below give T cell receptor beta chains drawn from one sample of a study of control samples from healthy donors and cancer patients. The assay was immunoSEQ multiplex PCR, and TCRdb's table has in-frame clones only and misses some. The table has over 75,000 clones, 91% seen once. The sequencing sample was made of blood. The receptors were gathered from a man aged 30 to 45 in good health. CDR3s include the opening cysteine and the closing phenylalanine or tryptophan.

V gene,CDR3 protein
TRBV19,CASMGTGLNTEAFF
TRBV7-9,CASSLRQDLETQYF
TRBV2,CASSKDGRGAKNIQYF
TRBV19,CASSVKGNQPQHF
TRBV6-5,CASSPYTGSHQPQHF
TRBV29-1,CSVEPGIPGNTIYF
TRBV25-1,CASRLHRGESETQYF
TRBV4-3,CASSQAPDAYNEQFF
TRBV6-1,CASSEGSGWGRNTEAFF
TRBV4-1,CASSQVRGGAGNTIYF
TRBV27,CASSLSLSGNTIYF
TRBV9,CASSEGSNEKLFF
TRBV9,CASSAILGPQETQYF
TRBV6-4,CASRAPSSYEQYF
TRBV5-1,CASRDTSKSGTASYEQYF
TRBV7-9,CASSLPTLALNEKLFF
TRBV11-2,CASSPSVGRGNNEQFF
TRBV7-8,CASSLYDNQPQHF
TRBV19,CASRERGQETQYF
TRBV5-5,CASSWGTGEGSEQYF
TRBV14,CASSLHDRGTEAFF
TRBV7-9,CACGQVSYEQYF
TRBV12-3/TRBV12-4,CASSLGTDTQYF
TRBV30,CAWSPWGTGLNYGYTF
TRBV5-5,CASSFPLKGHEQYF
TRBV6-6,CASRTPDRGSNTEAFF
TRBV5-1,CASSLEGPTYEQYF
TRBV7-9,CASSSPGVAFF
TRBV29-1,CSAHRDTKNTEAFF
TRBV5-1,CASSSGQGNTEAFF
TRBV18,CASSPSAAYEQYF
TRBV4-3,CASSQDATIRDIQYF